Following are 29 T cell receptor beta chains from one sample sequenced in a study of technical replicates of blood from a few donors (TCRdb year 2017). The receptor library was made with the immunoSEQ multiplex PCR assay. What TCRdb holds here is the immuneACCESS table cut down to in-frame rearrangements. Part of the clones is not present; checked against another copy, under half of the missing clones reflect an unresolved V gene, and the others are unexplained. In all, the sample holds some 70,000 clones, and around nine tenths of those were seen once. Of the sample, roughly 0.4% falls within the top ten clones. The sequencing input was T cells isolated from PBMCs. Receptor source: a human donor in good health.

The V and J genes are TRBV5-1 and TRBJ2-7; 10 positions match TRBD1. The J segment lost 0 bases and the V segment lost 4 bases, leaving 4 bases of the junction unmatched. Germline assignment: CDR1 SGHRS and CDR2 YFSETQ. This CDR3 contains 15 residues. The CDR3 bases are TGCGCCAGCAGCCCGGGACAGGGGAGCTCCTACGAGCAGTACTTC. Its protein product is CASSPGQGSSYEQYF.

V and J are TRBV10-3 and TRBJ2-7; D uncertain. This CDR3 has 15 amino acids. Looked up from germline, CDR1 is ENHRY and CDR2 is SYGVKD. Trimming cost V 3 bases and J 1 base, with 13 bases left between them. The CDR3 nucleotides are TGTGCCATCAGTGATTCGGTTTCCCCTTCCTACGAGCAGTACTTC. Protein sequence: CAISDSVSPSYEQYF.

The chain uses TRBV27 and TRBJ2-7, with TRBD1 matching over 9 bases. The germline gives CDR1 MNHEY, CDR2 SMNVEV (reference sequence). The CDR3 runs to 18 residues. The V gene end was trimmed by 6 bases and the J gene end by 2 bases; junction bases not matched to a gene: 17. CDR3 amino acids: CASRIRDRVLLYPYEQYF. CDR3 nucleotides: TGTGCCAGCAGAATCCGGGACAGGGTACTTCTCTATCCCTACGAGCAGTACTTC.

The chain joins TRBV9 to TRBJ2-1; TRBD2 agrees at 7 bases. The V gene end was trimmed by 3 bases and the J gene end by 2 bases; junction bases not matched to a gene: 2. The CDR3 covers 14 residues. Germline CDR1 reads SGDLS; CDR2 reads YYNGEE. The CDR3 DNA reads as TGTGCCAGCAGCGGGGCGGGAGCCTACAATGAGCAGTTCTTC. It encodes CASSGAGAYNEQFF.

The count of this clone is one. The chain joins TRBV11-2 to TRBJ1-2; 8 bases match TRBD1. Trimming at V came to 4 bases and at J to 7 bases, leaving 8 bases not matched to a gene. CDR3 length: 14 amino acids. Germline V CDR1 and CDR2: SGHAT, FQNNGV. In nucleotides, the CDR3 is TGTGCCAGCAGCTCCATACAGGGGGACGGTGGCTACACCTTC. This translates into CASSSIQGDGGYTF.

The rearrangement joins TRBV4-3 to TRBJ2-7, with 8 bases identical to TRBD2. CDR1 LGHNA and CDR2 YSLEER come from the germline V gene. The CDR3 consists of 15 residues. The V segment lost 5 bases and the J segment 5 bases; nucleotides outside the gene matches: 11. The chain's CDR3 is CASSGQREIRDEQYF. DNA for the CDR3: TGCGCCAGCAGCGGTCAGCGGGAGATAAGGGACGAGCAGTACTTC.

This clone showed up just once. The chain is built from TRBV11-1 and TRBJ1-1; D remains ambiguous. CDR1 and CDR2 from the germline V gene are SGHAT and FQDESV (reference sequence). Trimming removed 3 bases from V and 3 bases from J, with 11 bases in between. The length of the CDR3 is 14 residues. The CDR3 spells CASSFGAADTEAFF. The CDR3 DNA reads TGTGCCAGCAGCTTCGGTGCGGCGGACACTGAAGCTTTCTTT.

The table lists this clone with a count of one. The rearrangement joins TRBV19 to TRBJ1-1, with no clear D. This CDR3 is 12 amino acids long. V lost 0 bases to trimming and J lost 9 bases, with 8 bases between them. Per germline, CDR1 LNHDA and CDR2 SQIVND (reference sequence). CDR3 in DNA: TGTGCCAGTAGTATAGAAAACATACAAGCTTTCTTT. It codes for CASSIENIQAFF.

The chain uses TRBV21-1 and TRBJ2-3; the table's D call, TRBD2, was not checked against the DNA. TRBV21-1 counts as a pseudogene. The CDR3 length is 16 residues. CDR3 DNA sequence: TGTGCCAGCAGCAAAGTAGGTAGCGGGAGAACCGATACGCAGTATTTT. Translating it yields CASSKVGSGRTDTQYF.

The chain links TRBV5-4 to TRBJ2-2, with D possibly TRBD2 on 7 matching bases. The CDR3 totals 15 residues. Trimming stripped 10 bases from V and 2 bases from J, with 18 bases between. CDR1 SGHNT and CDR2 YYREEE come from the germline V gene (reference sequence). CDR3 protein: CAWGHSSGNTGELFF. Written as DNA, the CDR3 is TGTGCCTGGGGGCACTCTAGCGGCAACACCGGGGAGCTGTTTTTT.

This chain links TRBV4-1 with TRBJ2-5; no clear D gene. V shed 2 bases and J shed 0 bases, with 7 bases lying between them. This CDR3 spans 14 amino acids. Germline CDR1 is MGHRA and CDR2 is YSYEKL. This CDR3 reads CASSQFGYQETQYF. In DNA form, the CDR3 reads TGCGCCAGCAGCCAATTCGGGTACCAAGAGACCCAGTACTTC.

The chain carries TRBV10-3 and TRBJ2-1; TRBD2 is a possible D gene (5 bases). The CDR3 loop spans 13 amino acids. The ends were cut back, 6 bases at V and 0 bases at J, with 6 bases in the middle. Germline assignment: CDR1 ENHRY and CDR2 SYGVKD. The CDR3 sequence: CAIRADSYNEQFF. The CDR3 bases are TGTGCCATCAGAGCGGACTCCTACAATGAGCAGTTCTTC.

The chain combines TRBV15 with TRBJ2-5; D perhaps matches TRBD1 (5 bases). The CDR3 runs to 14 residues. Trimming removed 0 bases from V and 2 bases from J, with 7 bases in between. Germline V gene data show CDR1 as LNHNV and CDR2 as YYDKDF (reference sequence). CDR3: CATSRDRQQETQYF. CDR3 bases: TGTGCCACCAGCAGAGATAGACAGCAAGAGACCCAGTACTTC.

J is TRBJ1-3 and V is TRBV27; 8 nucleotides agree with TRBD1. J was trimmed by 2 bases and V by 6 bases; bases with no gene match: 3. CDR1 is MNHEY, CDR2 SMNVEV, per germline (reference sequence). The CDR3 is 14 amino acids. The CDR3 coding sequence is TGTGCCAGCAGCCCGACAGGGGCTGGAAACACCATATATTTT. As protein: CASSPTGAGNTIYF.

This sequence joins TRBV6-5 and TRBJ2-2, with 11 bases lining up with TRBD2. Germline lookup yields CDR1 MNHEY and CDR2 SVGAGI. The V gene end was trimmed by 8 bases and the J gene end by 7 bases; junction bases not matched to a gene: 9. CDR3 length equals 15 residues. The CDR3 protein is CASASSGRVNGELFF. The CDR3 nucleotides read TGTGCCAGCGCGAGTAGCGGGAGGGTTAACGGGGAGCTGTTTTTT.

The genes are TRBV11-2 and TRBJ2-1, with 7 nucleotides matching TRBD1. The CDR3 has 14 residues. CDR1 and CDR2 (germline): SGHAT, FQNNGV. J gave up 7 bases and V 6 bases, and 9 bases lay outside the gene matches. The chain's CDR3 is CASSPTGIRNEQFF. CDR3 bases: TGTGCCAGCAGTCCGACAGGGATTAGAAATGAGCAGTTCTTC.

This clone was observed a few times. This rearrangement joins TRBV10-1 to TRBJ1-1; D is undetermined. Germline values: CDR1 WNHNN, CDR2 SYGVQD (reference sequence). The CDR3 contains 13 residues. V was cut by 7 bases and J by 1 base, with 10 bases left in between. The CDR3 DNA follows: TGCGCCAGCACCGGAGGAGAGAACACTGAAGCTTTCTTT. Amino acid sequence: CASTGGENTEAFF.

The genes are TRBV9 and TRBJ2-5; perhaps TRBD1 as D (7 bases). V lost 3 bases and J 4 bases, leaving 16 bases between the germline ends. The CDR3 loop spans 15 amino acids. In germline, CDR1 is SGDLS, CDR2 YYNGEE. This chain's CDR3 is CASSGSGGWGETQYF. CDR3 sequence (DNA): TGTGCCAGCAGCGGTTCAGGGGGGTGGGGAGAGACCCAGTACTTC.

The chain links TRBV10-3 to TRBJ2-2, with a tentative D call TRBD2 (5 bases). CDR1 and CDR2 from the germline V gene are ENHRY and SYGVKD. The length of the CDR3 is 15 residues. With 4 bases removed from V and 3 bases from J, the gap between germline ends came to 12 bases. The chain's CDR3 is CAISGGLEYTGELFF. The CDR3 nucleotides read TGTGCCATCAGTGGAGGGCTAGAGTACACCGGGGAGCTGTTTTTT.

This rearrangement joins TRBV13 to TRBJ2-7; TRBD2 is a possible D gene (5 bases). Between the trimmed V and J ends, which lost 1 base and 5 bases, there was a span of 15 bases. The CDR3 is made up of 15 amino acids. CDR1 and CDR2 (germline): PRHDT, FYEKMQ (reference sequence). The CDR3 here is CASSLEATVGNEQYF. CDR3 in DNA: TGTGCCAGCAGCTTAGAGGCCACGGTCGGGAACGAGCAGTACTTC.

The chain recombines TRBV9 with TRBJ1-2; D unresolved. In germline, CDR1 is SGDLS, CDR2 YYNGEE. This CDR3 spans 14 amino acids. V was clipped by 0 bases and J by 4 bases, with 10 bases between them. The CDR3 DNA reads as TGTGCCAGCAGCGTAGCTCAGGAAGGCTATGGCTACACCTTC. This encodes CASSVAQEGYGYTF.

A single count supports this clone. The chain combines TRBV19 with TRBJ2-7, with TRBD1 identical over 8 bases. The CDR3 sequence is 14 residues long. CDR1 is LNHDA and CDR2 is SQIVND in the germline V gene (reference sequence). V lost 6 bases to trimming and J lost 0 bases; unmatched junction nucleotides: 4. The CDR3 here is CASRRTGSSYEQYF. CDR3 DNA sequence: TGTGCCAGTAGACGGACAGGGAGCTCCTACGAGCAGTACTTC.

The chain is built from TRBV6-1 and TRBJ1-5; 9 positions agree with TRBD1. The CDR3 totals 14 residues. CDR1 and CDR2 from the germline V gene are MNHNS and SASEGT. Trimming removed 9 bases from V and 5 bases from J; junction bases left unmatched: 8. CDR3 sequence: CASIGQGWYQPQHF. The CDR3 DNA follows: TGTGCCAGTATAGGACAGGGGTGGTATCAGCCCCAGCATTTT.

The sample holds one count of this clone. J is TRBJ2-3 and V is TRBV2; 7 bases fit TRBD2. The CDR3 consists of 15 residues. The trim removed 4 bases at V and 0 bases at J, leaving 4 bases unmatched. The germline CDR1 and CDR2 sequences are SNHLY and FYNNEI. DNA of the CDR3: TGTGCCAGCAGTGCTCGAGCGGGAAGCACAGATACGCAGTATTTT. It specifies CASSARAGSTDTQYF.

This rearrangement joins TRBV15 to TRBJ2-1; perhaps TRBD2 as D (5 bases). The V gene lost 3 bases and the J gene lost 4 bases, with 13 bases spanning the gap. The CDR3 spans 15 residues. Germline CDR1 is LNHNV and CDR2 is YYDKDF (reference sequence). CDR3 amino acids: CATSRISEVYNEQFF. The CDR3 region has the DNA TGTGCCACCAGCAGGATTAGCGAGGTTTACAATGAGCAGTTCTTC.

In nucleotides, the CDR3 is TGCAGTGCTAAGGGGGCTCATGAAGCTTTCTTT. It is translated as CSAKGAHEAFF. The V call is TRBV20-1, the J call TRBJ1-1; 7 bases agree with TRBD1. The germline V gene has CDR1 DFQATT and CDR2 SNEGSKA (reference sequence). The V gene end was trimmed by 4 bases and the J gene end by 7 bases; junction bases not matched to a gene: 3. This CDR3 region has 11 residues.

This clone was counted a single time. The chain has TRBV28 and TRBJ2-6; D not certain. The CDR3 has 17 amino acids. Germline V gene sequence: CDR1 MDHEN, CDR2 SYDVKM. The V end lost 3 bases, the J end lost 0 bases, and 12 bases lay between the germline ends. The CDR3, as DNA: TGTGCCAGCAGTTTTCTTAGCTCCCCCTCTGGGGCCAACGTCCTGACTTTC. It codes for CASSFLSSPSGANVLTF.

This chain joins TRBV5-1 and TRBJ1-2; TRBD1 aligns across 7 bases. The V gene's germline CDR1 is SGHRS and CDR2 YFSETQ. The CDR3 is 15 amino acids. V lost 4 bases and J lost 5; bases outside the gene matches: 11. DNA for the CDR3: TGCGCCAGCAGCCAACCCGGGACAGACTCTTATGGCTACACCTTC. This sequence encodes CASSQPGTDSYGYTF. Full variable domain (missing parts from reference TRBV5-1 and TRBJ1-2): KAGVTQTPRYLIKTRGQQVTLSCSPISGHRSVSWYQQTPGQGLQFLFEYFSETQRNKGNFPGRFSGRQFSNSRSEMNVSTLELGDSALYLCASSQPGTDSYGYTFGSGTRLTVV.

V gene TRBV6-6 combines with J gene TRBJ1-1, with 9 positions matching TRBD1. The V and J ends lost 7 bases and 4 bases, in that order; junction bases with no gene match: 7. CDR1 is MNHNY and CDR2 is SVGAGI in the germline V gene (reference sequence). This CDR3 has 14 residues. CDR3 bases: TGTGCCAGCACCCGGGACAGGGTGGGCACTGAAGCTTTCTTT. It specifies CASTRDRVGTEAFF.